This TCR beta chain was retrieved from a study of CD8+ T cells in alopecia areata. Study-level information: Percent of scalp involved defined treated patients' severity scores.

Study conclusions and caveats: During tofacitinib treatment, many expanded lesional clones remained in scalp and blood. Researchers report lesional scalp, most notably alopecia totalis/universalis, outstripped normal scalp in clonality.

Treatment given: oral pan-JAK inhibitor, 5-10 mg twice daily. About this clone: What it binds is unknown.

Extraction of RNA preceded its reverse transcription into cDNA, which served as the sequencing template. Assay: immunoSEQ multiplex PCR; the TCRdb copy retains only in-frame clones and omits some. The sample has about 270,000 clones, approximately 60% seen once. The CDR3 runs 15 residues. J gave up 5 bases and V 7 bases, and 14 bases lay outside the gene matches. From germline, CDR1 is SQVTM and CDR2 ANQGSEA. This rearrangement joins TRBV29-1 to TRBJ2-3; 8 positions match TRBD2. This clonotype originated in a human donor with alopecia areata. This specimen consisted of CD4+ T cells sorted from blood, obtained around week 54, from a patient treated with tofacitinib. CDR3 sequence (DNA): TGCAGCGGTGCTCCCATCGGACTAGCTGTAGATACGCAGTATTTT. Residues: CSGAPIGLAVDTQYF.